These 4 T cell receptor beta chains were all obtained from the same sample, sequenced in a study of OX40 agonist ivuxolimab in advanced cancers. Clones were sequenced by immunoSEQ multiplex PCR, and TCRdb holds only the in-frame ones, with some missing. The sample has tens of thousands of clones, approximately 86% seen once. The material was CD4+ or CD8+ T cells sorted from blood, obtained in a trial of the OX40 agonist ivuxolimab. Receptors originate from an adult with an advanced solid tumor such as melanoma, head and neck, liver or kidney cancer.

The chain joins TRBV5-1 to TRBJ1-3, with D perhaps TRBD1 (6 bases). CDR3 length equals 14 residues. CDR1 SGHRS and CDR2 YFSETQ come from the germline V gene. Trimming left V 0 bases short and J 6 bases short, with 10 bases between. CDR3: CASSLDRAVNTIYF. CDR3 nucleotides: TGCGCCAGCAGCTTGGACAGGGCAGTAAACACCATATATTTT.

The J gene is TRBJ1-2, the V gene TRBV19, with TRBD1 matching over 7 bases. The V gene's germline CDR1 is LNHDA and CDR2 SQIVND (reference sequence). The CDR3 has 13 residues. V gave up 3 bases and J gave up 4 bases; unmatched junction bases: 2. CDR3 protein: CASSMNRGYGYTF. In nucleotides, the CDR3 is TGTGCCAGTAGTATGAACAGGGGCTATGGCTACACCTTC.

The V gene is TRBV19, the J gene TRBJ1-1; 9 bases match TRBD1. Germline CDR1 and CDR2: LNHDA and SQIVND (reference sequence). The CDR3 contains 15 residues. V trimming: 5 bases; J trimming: 1 base; junction bases outside the gene matches: 5. The CDR3 DNA reads TGTGCCAGTAGTTTATGGACAGGGGAGAACACTGAAGCTTTCTTT. Translation gives CASSLWTGENTEAFF.

The chain couples TRBV10-3 to TRBJ2-1, with a possible D match to TRBD1 (5 bases). Germline loops: CDR1 ENHRY, CDR2 SYGVKD. The CDR3 is 14 residues long. The ends were cut back, 3 bases at V and 7 bases at J, with 13 bases in the middle. In DNA form, the CDR3 reads TGTGCCATCAGTGAAGGGGTCCACTTGAATGAGCAGTTCTTC. Amino acids: CAISEGVHLNEQFF.